This TCR beta chain is from a study of T cell responses to AZD1222 COVID-19 vaccine. About the research overall: Second-dose recipients at about 4 or about 12 weeks were treated as one pooled group.

As to this clone: The antigen remains undetermined.

Study-wide results and limits: Within unmutated variant regions lay the reported targets of nearly half of spike-specific TCRs. It was only a handful of AZD1222 recipients who were seropositive at baseline. Donors, mostly white British, included more females; clonal diversity was possibly underestimated.

Assay: immunoSEQ multiplex PCR; the TCRdb copy retains only in-frame clones and omits some. The profile shows 84,000 or so clones, approximately 86% of them singletons. Sequencing was performed on peripheral blood, taken on day 0 of AZD1222 vaccination. This receptor was taken from an adult in good health.

The CDR3 sequence: CASSHPDPTRNTIYF. Written as DNA, the CDR3 is TGTGCCAGCAGTCACCCTGATCCAACGCGAAACACCATATATTTT. The chain uses TRBV28 and TRBJ1-3; D is ambiguous. V gave up 5 bases and J gave up 5 bases, with 16 bases separating them. The CDR3 length is 15 residues. Per germline, CDR1 MDHEN and CDR2 SYDVKM.